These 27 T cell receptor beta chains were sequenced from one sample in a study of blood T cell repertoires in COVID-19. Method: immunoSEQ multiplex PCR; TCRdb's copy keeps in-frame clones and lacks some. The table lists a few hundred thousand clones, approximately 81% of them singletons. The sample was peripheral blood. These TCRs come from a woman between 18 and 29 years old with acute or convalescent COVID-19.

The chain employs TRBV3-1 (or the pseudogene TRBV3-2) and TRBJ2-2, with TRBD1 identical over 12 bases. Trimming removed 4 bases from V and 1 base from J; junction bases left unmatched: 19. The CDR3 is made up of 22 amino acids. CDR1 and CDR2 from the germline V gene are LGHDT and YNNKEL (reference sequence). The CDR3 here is CASSPSPGQGAKWALNTGELFF. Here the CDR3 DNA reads TGTGCCAGCAGCCCCAGTCCGGGACAGGGGGCGAAATGGGCCTTGAACACCGGGGAGCTGTTTTTT.

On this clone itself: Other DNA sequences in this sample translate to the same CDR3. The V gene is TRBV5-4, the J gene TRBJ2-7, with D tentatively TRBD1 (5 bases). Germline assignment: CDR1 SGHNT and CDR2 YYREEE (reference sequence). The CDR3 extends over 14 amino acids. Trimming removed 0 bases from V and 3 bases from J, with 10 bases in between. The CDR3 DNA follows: TGTGCCAGCAGCTTGGGGGGTCAGGGCTACGAGCAGTACTTC. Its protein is CASSLGGQGYEQYF. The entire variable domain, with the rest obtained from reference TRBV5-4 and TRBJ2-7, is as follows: ETGVTQSPTHLIKTRGQQVTLRCSSQSGHNTVSWYQQALGQGPQFIFQYYREEENGRGNFPPRFSGLQFPNYSSELNVNALELDDSALYLCASSLGGQGYEQYFGPGTRLTVT.

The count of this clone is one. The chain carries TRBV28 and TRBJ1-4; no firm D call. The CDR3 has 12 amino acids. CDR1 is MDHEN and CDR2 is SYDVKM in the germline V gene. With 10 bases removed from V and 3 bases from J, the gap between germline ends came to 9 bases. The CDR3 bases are TGTGCCACCCTGAGGGCTAATGAAAAACTGTTTTTT. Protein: CATLRANEKLFF.

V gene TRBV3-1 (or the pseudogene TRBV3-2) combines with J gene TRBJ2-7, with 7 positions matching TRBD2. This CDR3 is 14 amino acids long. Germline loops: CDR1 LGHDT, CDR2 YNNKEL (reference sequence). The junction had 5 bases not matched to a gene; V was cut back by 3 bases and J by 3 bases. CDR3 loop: CASSHGLENYEQYF. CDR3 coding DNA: TGTGCCAGCAGCCACGGACTAGAGAACTACGAGCAGTACTTC.

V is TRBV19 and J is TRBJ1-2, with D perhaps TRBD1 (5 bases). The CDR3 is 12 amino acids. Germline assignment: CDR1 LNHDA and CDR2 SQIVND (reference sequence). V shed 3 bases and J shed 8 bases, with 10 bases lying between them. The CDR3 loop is CASSMTGAGYTF. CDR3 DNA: TGTGCCAGTAGTATGACTGGGGCCGGCTACACCTTC.

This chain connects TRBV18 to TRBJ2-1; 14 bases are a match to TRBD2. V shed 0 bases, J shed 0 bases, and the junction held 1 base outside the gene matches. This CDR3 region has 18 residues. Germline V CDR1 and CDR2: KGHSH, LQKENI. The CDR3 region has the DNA TGTGCCAGCTCACCACCGGGACTAGCGGGGGCCTCCTACAATGAGCAGTTCTTC. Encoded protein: CASSPPGLAGASYNEQFF.

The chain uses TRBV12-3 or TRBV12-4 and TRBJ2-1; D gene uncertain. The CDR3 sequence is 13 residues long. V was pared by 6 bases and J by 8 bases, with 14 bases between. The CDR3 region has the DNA TGTGCCAGCAGCCCCAGGCTTGTCGATGAGCAGTTCTTC. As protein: CASSPRLVDEQFF.

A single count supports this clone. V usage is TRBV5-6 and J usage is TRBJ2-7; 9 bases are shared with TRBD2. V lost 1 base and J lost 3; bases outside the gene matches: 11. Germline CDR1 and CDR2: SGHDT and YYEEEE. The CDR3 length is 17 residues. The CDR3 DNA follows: TGTGCCAGCAGCTTGTTTGGCGGGAGGGCTGTAGGCTACGAGCAGTACTTC. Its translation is CASSLFGGRAVGYEQYF.

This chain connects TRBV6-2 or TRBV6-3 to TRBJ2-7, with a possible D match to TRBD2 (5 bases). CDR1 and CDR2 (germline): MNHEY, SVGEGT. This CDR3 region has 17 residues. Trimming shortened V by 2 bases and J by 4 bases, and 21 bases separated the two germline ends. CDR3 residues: CASSYRGPDGITYEQYF. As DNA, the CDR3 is TGTGCCAGCAGTTACCGCGGGCCGGACGGAATCACATACGAGCAGTACTTC.

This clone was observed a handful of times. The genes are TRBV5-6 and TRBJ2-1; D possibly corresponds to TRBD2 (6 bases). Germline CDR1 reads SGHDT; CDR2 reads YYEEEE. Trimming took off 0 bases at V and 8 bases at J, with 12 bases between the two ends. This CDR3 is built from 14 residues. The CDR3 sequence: CASSLVGGMDEQFF. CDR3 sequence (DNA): TGTGCCAGCAGCTTGGTGGGCGGGATGGATGAGCAGTTCTTC.

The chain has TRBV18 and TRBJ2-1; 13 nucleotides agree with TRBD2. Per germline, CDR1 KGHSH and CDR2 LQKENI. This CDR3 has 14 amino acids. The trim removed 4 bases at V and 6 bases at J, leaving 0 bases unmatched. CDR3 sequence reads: CASSRTSGSNEQFF. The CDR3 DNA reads TGTGCCAGCTCACGGACTAGCGGGAGCAATGAGCAGTTCTTC. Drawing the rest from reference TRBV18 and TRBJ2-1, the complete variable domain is NAGVMQNPRHLVRRRGQEARLRCSPMKGHSHVYWYRQLPEEGLKFMVYLQKENIIDESGMPKERFSAEFPKEGPSILRIQQVVRGDSAAYFCASSRTSGSNEQFFGPGTRLTVL.

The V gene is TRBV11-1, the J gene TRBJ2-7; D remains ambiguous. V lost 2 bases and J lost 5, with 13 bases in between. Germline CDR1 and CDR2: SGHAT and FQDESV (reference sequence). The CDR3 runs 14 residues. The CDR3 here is CASSLNSRLDEQYF. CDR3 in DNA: TGTGCCAGCAGCTTAAACTCTAGATTGGACGAGCAGTACTTC.

This CDR3 reads CASSVLQGANYGYTF. The CDR3 DNA sequence: TGTGCCAGCAGCGTTCTACAGGGAGCTAACTATGGCTACACCTTC. The V gene is TRBV11-2, the J gene TRBJ1-2; possible D gene TRBD1, 6 bases. The CDR3 has 15 amino acids. V lost 5 bases to trimming and J lost 0 bases, with 13 bases between them. Germline values: CDR1 SGHAT, CDR2 FQNNGV.

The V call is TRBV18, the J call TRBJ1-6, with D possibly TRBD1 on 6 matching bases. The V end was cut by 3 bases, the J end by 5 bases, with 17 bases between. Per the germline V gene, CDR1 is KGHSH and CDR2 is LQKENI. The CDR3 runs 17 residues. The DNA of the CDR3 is TGTGCCAGCTCACCCAACAGGGCTCGGGGCGATAATTCACCCCTCCACTTT. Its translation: CASSPNRARGDNSPLHF. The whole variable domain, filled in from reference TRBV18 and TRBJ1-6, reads NAGVMQNPRHLVRRRGQEARLRCSPMKGHSHVYWYRQLPEEGLKFMVYLQKENIIDESGMPKERFSAEFPKEGPSILRIQQVVRGDSAAYFCASSPNRARGDNSPLHFGNGTRLTVT.

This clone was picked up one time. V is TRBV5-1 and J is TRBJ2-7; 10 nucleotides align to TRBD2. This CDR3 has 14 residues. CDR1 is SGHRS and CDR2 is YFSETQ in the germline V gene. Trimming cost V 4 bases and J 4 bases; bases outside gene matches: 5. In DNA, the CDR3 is TGCGCCAGCAGCCCGGGGACTAGCGAATACGAGCAGTACTTC. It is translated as CASSPGTSEYEQYF.

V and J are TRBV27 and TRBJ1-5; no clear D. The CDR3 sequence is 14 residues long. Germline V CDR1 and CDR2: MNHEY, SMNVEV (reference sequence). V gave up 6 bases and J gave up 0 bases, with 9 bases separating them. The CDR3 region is CASSLRSSNQPQHF. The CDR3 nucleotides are TGTGCCAGCAGCTTACGGAGTAGCAATCAGCCCCAGCATTTT.

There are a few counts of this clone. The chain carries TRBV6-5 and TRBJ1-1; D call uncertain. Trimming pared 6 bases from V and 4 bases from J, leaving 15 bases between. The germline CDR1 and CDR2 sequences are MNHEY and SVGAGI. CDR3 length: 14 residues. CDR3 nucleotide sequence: TGTGCCAGCAGCTCCCACGGGTCGGGCACTGAAGCTTTCTTT. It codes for CASSSHGSGTEAFF.

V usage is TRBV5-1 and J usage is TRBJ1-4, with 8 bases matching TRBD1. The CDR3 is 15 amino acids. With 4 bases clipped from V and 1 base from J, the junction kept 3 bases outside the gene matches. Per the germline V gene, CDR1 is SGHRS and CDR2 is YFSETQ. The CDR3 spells CASSTGQGTNEKLFF. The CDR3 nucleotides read TGCGCCAGCAGCACCGGACAGGGAACTAATGAAAAACTGTTTTTT.

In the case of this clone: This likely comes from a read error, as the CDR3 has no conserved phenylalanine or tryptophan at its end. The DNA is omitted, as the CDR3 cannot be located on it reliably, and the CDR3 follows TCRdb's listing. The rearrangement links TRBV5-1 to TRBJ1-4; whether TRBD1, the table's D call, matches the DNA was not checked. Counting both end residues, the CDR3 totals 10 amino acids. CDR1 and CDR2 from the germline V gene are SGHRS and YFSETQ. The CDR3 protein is CASSLTVSYP.

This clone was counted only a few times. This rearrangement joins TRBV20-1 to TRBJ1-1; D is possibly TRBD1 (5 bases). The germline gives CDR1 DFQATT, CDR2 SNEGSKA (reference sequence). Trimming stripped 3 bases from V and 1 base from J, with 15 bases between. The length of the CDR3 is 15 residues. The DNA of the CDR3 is TGCAGTGCTAGTGATGGTGGCAGGGCGAACACTGAAGCTTTCTTT. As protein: CSASDGGRANTEAFF.

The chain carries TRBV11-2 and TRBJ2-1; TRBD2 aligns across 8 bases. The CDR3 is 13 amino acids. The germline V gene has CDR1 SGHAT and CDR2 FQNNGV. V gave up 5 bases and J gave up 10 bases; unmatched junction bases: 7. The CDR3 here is CASSVLAGGEQFF. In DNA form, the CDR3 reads TGTGCCAGCAGCGTTCTAGCGGGCGGGGAGCAGTTCTTC.

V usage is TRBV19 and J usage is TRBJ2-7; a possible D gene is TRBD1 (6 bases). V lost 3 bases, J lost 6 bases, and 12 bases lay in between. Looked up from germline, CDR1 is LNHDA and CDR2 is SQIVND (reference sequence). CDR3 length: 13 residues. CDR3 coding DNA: TGTGCCAGTAGTATTACAGGGTCAAGCGAGCAGTACTTC. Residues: CASSITGSSEQYF.

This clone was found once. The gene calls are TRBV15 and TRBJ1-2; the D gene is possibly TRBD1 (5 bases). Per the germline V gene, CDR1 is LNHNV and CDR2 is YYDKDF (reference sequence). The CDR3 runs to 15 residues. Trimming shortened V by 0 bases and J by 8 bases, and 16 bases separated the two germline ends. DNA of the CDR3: TGTGCCACCAGCAGAGATCTGGAGGGGAAGGTGGGCTACACCTTC. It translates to CATSRDLEGKVGYTF.

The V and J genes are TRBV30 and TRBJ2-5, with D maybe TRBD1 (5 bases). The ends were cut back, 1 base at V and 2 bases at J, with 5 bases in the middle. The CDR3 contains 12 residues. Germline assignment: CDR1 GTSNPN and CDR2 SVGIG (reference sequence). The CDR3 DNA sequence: TGTGCCTGGAGTGCAGGGCAAGAGACCCAGTACTTC. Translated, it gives CAWSAGQETQYF.

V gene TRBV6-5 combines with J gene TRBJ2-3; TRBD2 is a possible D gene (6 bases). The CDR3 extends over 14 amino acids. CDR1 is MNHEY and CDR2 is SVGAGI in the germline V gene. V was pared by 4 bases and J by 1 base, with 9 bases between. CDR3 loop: CASSSGARTDTQYF. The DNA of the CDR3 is TGTGCCAGCAGTTCGGGAGCTCGCACAGATACGCAGTATTTT.

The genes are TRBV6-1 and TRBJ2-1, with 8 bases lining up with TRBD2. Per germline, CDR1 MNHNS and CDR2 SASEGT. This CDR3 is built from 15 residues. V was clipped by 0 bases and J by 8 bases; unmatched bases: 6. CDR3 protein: CASSEAGTRTHEQFF. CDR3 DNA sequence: TGTGCCAGCAGTGAAGCCGGGACTAGGACCCATGAGCAGTTCTTC.

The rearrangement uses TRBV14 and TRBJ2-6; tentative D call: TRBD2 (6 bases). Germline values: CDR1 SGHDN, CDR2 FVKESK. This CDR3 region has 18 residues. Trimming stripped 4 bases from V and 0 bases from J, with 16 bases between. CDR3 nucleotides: TGTGCCAGCAGCCTAACACGAGACGGGAGCTCTGGGGCCAACGTCCTGACTTTC. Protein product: CASSLTRDGSSGANVLTF.